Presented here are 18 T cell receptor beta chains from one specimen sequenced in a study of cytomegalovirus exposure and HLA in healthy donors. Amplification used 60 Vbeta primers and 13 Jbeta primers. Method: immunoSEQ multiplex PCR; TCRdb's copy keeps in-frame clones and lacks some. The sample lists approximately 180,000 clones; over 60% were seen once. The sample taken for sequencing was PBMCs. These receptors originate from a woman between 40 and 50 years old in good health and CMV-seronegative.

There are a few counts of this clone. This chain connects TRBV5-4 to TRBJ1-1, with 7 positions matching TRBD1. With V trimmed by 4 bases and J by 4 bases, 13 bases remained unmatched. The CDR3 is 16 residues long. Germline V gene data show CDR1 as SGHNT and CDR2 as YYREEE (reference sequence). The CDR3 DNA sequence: TGTGCCAGCAGCCCCCCTACAGGGGTAATCGGCACTGAAGCTTTCTTT. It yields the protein CASSPPTGVIGTEAFF.

The CDR3 protein is CASSYSQALNYGYTF. CDR3 DNA sequence: TGTGCCAGCAGTTACTCACAGGCTCTTAACTATGGCTACACCTTC. The chain joins TRBV6-5 to TRBJ1-2; TRBD1 might be the D (5 bases). This CDR3 comprises 15 residues. Trimming removed 0 bases from V and 1 base from J, with 9 bases in between. Germline CDR1 and CDR2: MNHEY and SVGAGI.

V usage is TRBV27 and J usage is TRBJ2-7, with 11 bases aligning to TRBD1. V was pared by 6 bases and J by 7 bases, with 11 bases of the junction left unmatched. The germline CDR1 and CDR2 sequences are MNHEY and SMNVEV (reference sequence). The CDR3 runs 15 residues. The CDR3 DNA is TGTGCCAGCAGGGGGACCGGGACAGGGGGTCGGGAGCAGTACTTC. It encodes CASRGTGTGGREQYF.

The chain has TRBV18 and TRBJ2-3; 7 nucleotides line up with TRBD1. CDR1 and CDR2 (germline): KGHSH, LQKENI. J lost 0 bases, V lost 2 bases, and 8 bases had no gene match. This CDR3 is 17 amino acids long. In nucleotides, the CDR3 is TGTGCCAGCTCACCAGGATTCAGGGGGTCCAGCACAGATACGCAGTATTTT. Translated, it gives CASSPGFRGSSTDTQYF.

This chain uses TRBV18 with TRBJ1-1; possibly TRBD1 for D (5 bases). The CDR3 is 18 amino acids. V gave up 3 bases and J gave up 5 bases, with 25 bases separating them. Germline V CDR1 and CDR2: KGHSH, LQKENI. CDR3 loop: CASSPTQDITGGRTEAFF. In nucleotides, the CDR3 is TGTGCCAGCTCACCGACCCAGGACATAACGGGAGGAAGGACTGAAGCTTTCTTT. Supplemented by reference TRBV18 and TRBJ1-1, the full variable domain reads NAGVMQNPRHLVRRRGQEARLRCSPMKGHSHVYWYRQLPEEGLKFMVYLQKENIIDESGMPKERFSAEFPKEGPSILRIQQVVRGDSAAYFCASSPTQDITGGRTEAFFGQGTRLTVV.

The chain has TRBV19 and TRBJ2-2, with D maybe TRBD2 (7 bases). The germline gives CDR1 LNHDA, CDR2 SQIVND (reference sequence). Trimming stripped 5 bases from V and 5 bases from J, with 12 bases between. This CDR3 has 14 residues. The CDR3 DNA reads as TGTGCCAGTAGTGGGGGGGCGGCAACCGGGGAGCTGTTTTTT. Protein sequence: CASSGGAATGELFF.

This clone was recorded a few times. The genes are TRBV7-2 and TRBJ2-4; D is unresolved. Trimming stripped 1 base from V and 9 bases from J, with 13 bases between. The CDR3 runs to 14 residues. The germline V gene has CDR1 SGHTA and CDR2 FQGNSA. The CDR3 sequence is CASSLVVSTGIQYF. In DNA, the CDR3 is TGTGCCAGCAGCTTAGTGGTCAGTACGGGCATTCAGTACTTC. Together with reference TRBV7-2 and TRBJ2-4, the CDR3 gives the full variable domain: GAGVSQSPSNKVTEKGKDVELRCDPISGHTALYWYRQSLGQGLEFLIYFQGNSAPDKSGLPSDRFSAERTGGSVSTLTIQRTQQEDSAVYLCASSLVVSTGIQYFGAGTRLSVL.

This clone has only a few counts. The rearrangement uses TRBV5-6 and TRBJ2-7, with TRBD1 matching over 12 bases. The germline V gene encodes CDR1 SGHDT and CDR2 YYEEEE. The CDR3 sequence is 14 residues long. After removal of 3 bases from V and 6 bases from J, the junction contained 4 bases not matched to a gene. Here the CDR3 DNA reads TGTGCCAGCAGCTGGGGACAGGGGGCCCGCGAGCAGTACGTC. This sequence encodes CASSWGQGAREQYV.

The CDR3 region has the DNA TGCGCCAGCAGCTTGTCCAGGGGACATAATGGCGCTGAAGCTTTCTTT. This codes for CASSLSRGHNGAEAFF. This rearrangement joins TRBV5-1 to TRBJ1-1, with D possibly matching TRBD1 (6 bases). The CDR3 has 16 residues. Germline loops: CDR1 SGHRS, CDR2 YFSETQ. Trimming stripped 1 base from V and 6 bases from J, with 19 bases between. The full variable domain, its missing parts supplied by reference TRBV5-1 and TRBJ1-1, is KAGVTQTPRYLIKTRGQQVTLSCSPISGHRSVSWYQQTPGQGLQFLFEYFSETQRNKGNFPGRFSGRQFSNSRSEMNVSTLELGDSALYLCASSLSRGHNGAEAFFGQGTRLTVV.

The CDR3, as DNA: TGTGCCAGCAGCCCCACGGACAGGTCCAACTATGGCTACACCTTC. Residues: CASSPTDRSNYGYTF. The V call is TRBV9, the J call TRBJ1-2; 7 bases align to TRBD1. The V and J ends lost 4 bases and 2 bases, in that order; junction bases with no gene match: 8. Germline V gives CDR1 SGDLS, CDR2 YYNGEE. There are 15 residues in the CDR3.

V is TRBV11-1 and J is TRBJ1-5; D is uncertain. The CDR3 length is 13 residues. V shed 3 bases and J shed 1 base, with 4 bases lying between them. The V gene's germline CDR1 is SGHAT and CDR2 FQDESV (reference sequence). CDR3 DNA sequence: TGTGCCAGCAGCTTCGGGAGCAATCAGCCCCAGCATTTT. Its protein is CASSFGSNQPQHF.

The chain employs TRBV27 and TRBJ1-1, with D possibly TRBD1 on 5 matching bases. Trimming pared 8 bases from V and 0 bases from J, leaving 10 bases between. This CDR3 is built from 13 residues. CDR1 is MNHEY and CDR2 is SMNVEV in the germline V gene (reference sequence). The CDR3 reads CASYGQMNTEAFF. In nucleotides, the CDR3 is TGTGCCAGCTACGGACAAATGAACACTGAAGCTTTCTTT.

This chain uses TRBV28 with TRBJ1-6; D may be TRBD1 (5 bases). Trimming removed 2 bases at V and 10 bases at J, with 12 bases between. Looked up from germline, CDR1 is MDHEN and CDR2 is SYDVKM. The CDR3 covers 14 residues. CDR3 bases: TGTGCCAGCAGTTTAGAACAGGCCTCCTCACCCCTCCACTTT. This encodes CASSLEQASSPLHF. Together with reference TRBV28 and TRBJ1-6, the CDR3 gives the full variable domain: DVKVTQSSRYLVKRTGEKVFLECVQDMDHENMFWYRQDPGLGLRLIYFSYDVKMKEKGDIPEGYSVSREKKERFSLILESASTNQTSMYLCASSLEQASSPLHFGNGTRLTVT.

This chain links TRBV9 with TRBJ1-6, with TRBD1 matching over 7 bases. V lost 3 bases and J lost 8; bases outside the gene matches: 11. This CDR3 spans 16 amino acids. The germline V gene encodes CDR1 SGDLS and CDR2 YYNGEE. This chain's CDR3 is CASSGEGARRDSPLHF. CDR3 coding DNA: TGTGCCAGCAGCGGCGAGGGGGCTCGGAGGGATTCACCCCTCCACTTT.

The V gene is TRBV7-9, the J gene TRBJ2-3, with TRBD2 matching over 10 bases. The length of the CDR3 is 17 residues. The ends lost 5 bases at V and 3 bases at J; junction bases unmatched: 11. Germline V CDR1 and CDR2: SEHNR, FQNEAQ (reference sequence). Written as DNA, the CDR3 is TGTGCCAGCAGCCCCCGCACATTAGCGGGAGGAACAGATACGCAGTATTTT. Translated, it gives CASSPRTLAGGTDTQYF.

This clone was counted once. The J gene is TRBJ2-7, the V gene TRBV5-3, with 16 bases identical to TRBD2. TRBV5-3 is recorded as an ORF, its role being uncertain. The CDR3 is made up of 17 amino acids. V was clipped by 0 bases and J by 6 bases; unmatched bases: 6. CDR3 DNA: TGTGCCAGAAGCTTGGTGGGACTAGCGGGAGGGCCGCGCGAGCAGTACGTC. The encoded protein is CARSLVGLAGGPREQYV.

CDR3 loop: CASSPRQGAQVWDTEAFF. DNA of the CDR3: TGCGCCAGCAGCCCCCGACAGGGGGCGCAGGTGTGGGACACTGAAGCTTTCTTT. V and J are TRBV4-3 and TRBJ1-1, with 10 bases aligning to TRBD1. There are 18 residues in the CDR3. The V segment lost 4 bases and the J segment 3 bases; nucleotides outside the gene matches: 14. Per germline, CDR1 LGHNA and CDR2 YSLEER.

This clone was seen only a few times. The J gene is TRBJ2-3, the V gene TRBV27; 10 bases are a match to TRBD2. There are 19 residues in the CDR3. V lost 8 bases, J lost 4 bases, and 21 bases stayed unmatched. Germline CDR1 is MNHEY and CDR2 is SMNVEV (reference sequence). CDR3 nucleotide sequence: TGTGCCAGCGCGTTTAGGACACCTTTACTAGCGGGATCGCCAGATACGCAGTATTTT. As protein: CASAFRTPLLAGSPDTQYF.